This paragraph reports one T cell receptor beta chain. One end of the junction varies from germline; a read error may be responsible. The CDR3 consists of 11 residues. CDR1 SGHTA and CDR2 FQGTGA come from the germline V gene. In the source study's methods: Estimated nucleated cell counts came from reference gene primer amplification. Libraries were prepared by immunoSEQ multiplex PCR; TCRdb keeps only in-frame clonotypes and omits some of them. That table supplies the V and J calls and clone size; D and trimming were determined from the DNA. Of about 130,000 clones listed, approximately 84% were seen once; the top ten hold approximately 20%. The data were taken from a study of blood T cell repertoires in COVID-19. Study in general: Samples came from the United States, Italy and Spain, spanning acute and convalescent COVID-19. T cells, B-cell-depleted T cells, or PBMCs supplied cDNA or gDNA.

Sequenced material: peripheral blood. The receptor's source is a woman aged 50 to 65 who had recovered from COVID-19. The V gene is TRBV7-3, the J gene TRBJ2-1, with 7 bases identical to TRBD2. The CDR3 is CASSFGGSMVF. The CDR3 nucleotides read TGTGCCAGCAGCTTCGGCGGGAGTATGGTCTTC.